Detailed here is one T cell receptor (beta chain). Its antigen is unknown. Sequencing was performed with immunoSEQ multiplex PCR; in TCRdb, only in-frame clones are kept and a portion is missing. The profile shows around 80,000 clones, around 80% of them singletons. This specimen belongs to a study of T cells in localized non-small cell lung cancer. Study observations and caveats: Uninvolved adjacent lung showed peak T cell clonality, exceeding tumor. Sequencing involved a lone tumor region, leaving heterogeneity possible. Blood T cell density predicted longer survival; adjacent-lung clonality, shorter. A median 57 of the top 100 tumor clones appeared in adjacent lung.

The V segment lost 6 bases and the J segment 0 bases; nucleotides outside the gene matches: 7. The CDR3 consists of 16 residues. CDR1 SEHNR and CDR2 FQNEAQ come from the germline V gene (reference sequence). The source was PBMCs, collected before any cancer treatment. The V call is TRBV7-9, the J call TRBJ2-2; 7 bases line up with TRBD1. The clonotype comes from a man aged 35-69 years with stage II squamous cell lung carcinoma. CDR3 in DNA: TGTGCCAGCAGGCACTCCACAGGGGCGAACACCGGGGAGCTGTTTTTT. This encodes CASRHSTGANTGELFF.